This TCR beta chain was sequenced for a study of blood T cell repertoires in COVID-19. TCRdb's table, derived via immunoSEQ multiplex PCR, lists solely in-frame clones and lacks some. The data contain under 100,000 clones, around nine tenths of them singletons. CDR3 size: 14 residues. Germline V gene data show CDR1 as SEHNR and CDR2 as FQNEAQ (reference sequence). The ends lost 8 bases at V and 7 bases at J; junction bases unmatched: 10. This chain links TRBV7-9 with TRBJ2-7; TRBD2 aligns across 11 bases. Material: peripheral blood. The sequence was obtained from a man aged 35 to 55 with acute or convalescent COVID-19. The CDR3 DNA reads TGTGCCAGCGCAGATTATAGCGGGGGGGAAGAGCAGTACTTC. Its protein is CASADYSGGEEQYF.